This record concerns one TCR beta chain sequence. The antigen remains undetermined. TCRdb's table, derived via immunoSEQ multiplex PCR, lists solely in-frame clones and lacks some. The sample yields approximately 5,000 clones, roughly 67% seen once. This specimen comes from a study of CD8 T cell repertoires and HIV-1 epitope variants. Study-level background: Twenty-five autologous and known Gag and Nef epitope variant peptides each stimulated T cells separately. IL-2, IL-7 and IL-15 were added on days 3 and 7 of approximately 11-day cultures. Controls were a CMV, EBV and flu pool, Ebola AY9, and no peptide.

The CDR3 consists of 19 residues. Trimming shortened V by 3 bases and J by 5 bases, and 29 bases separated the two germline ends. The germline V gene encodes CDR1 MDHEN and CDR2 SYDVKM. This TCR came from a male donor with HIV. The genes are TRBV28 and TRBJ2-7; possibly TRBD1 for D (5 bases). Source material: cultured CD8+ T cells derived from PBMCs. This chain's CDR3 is CASSFPTPGGRGPMHEQYF. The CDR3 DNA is TGTGCCAGCAGTTTCCCCACCCCAGGCGGAAGGGGTCCCATGCACGAGCAGTACTTC.